This T cell receptor beta chain was documented in a study of T-cell memory formation after mild COVID-19. To note about this clonotype: What it binds is not known.

Study-wide findings and caveats: Cross-reactive memory apparently joined, as some responding clones appeared in pre-infection memory.

V lost 7 bases and J 5 bases, leaving 17 bases between the germline ends. The CDR3 has 15 amino acids. TCRdb redid the calling of the 5' RACE reads with MiXCR, one entry per CDR3 protein. The data hold over 55,000 distinct CDR3 sequences, with over 9% observed a single time. The sample taken for sequencing was PBMCs or a T cell subset sorted from them (not recorded which). The sequence derives from a young man who had mild COVID-19 (a few samples of this study predate the infection). Cell type and time point are not known. This rearrangement joins TRBV12-3 or TRBV12-4 to TRBJ1-4; D may be TRBD1 (6 bases). DNA for the CDR3: TGTGCCAGCACAAAACAAACAGGGCGCAATGAAAAACTGTTTTTT. Its protein is CASTKQTGRNEKLFF.